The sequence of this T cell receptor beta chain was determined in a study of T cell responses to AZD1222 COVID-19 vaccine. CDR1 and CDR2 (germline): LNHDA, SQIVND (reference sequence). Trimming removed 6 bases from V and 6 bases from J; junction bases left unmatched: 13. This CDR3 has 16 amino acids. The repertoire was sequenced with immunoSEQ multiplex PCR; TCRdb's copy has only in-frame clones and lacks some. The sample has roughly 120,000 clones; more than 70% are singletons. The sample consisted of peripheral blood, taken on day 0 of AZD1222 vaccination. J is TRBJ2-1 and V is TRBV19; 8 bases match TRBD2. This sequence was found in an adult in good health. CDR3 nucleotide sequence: TGTGCCAGTAGAGGGGGGCCCGGGACTAGGAGCAATGAGCAGTTCTTC. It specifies CASRGGPGTRSNEQFF.